A single sample is the source of the 18 T cell receptor beta chains below, sequenced in a study of radiation and T cells in renal cell carcinoma. Treatment denoted: treatment-naive control, cytoreductive nephrectomy. Generated by immunoSEQ multiplex PCR, the TCRdb table keeps only in-frame clones and is missing some. The table lists about 5,600 clones, roughly 72% of them singletons. Source: tumor tissue, taken from a patient whose treatment was nephrectomy without radiotherapy. The source of these receptors is a human donor with renal cell carcinoma.

There are a few counts of this clone. The gene calls are TRBV19 and TRBJ1-1; the D is unclear. The CDR3 consists of 15 residues. Trimming took off 6 bases at V and 0 bases at J, with 14 bases between the two ends. The germline gives CDR1 LNHDA, CDR2 SQIVND (reference sequence). CDR3 sequence: CASRKTLAVNTEAFF. The CDR3, as DNA: TGTGCCAGTAGGAAGACACTGGCAGTGAACACTGAAGCTTTCTTT.

The chain carries TRBV7-8 and TRBJ1-1; D remains unclear. This CDR3 spans 15 amino acids. Trimming took 1 base from V and 4 from J, leaving 13 bases between them. CDR1 and CDR2 from the germline V gene are SGHVS and FQNEAQ. CDR3 in amino acids: CASSLGVSQSTEAFF. CDR3 DNA: TGTGCCAGCAGCTTAGGGGTATCACAGTCCACTGAAGCTTTCTTT.

By share, this clone ranks as medium-sized. The CDR3 nucleotides read TGTGCCAGCAGCTTAGGCTCCGAACTAGCCAATGAGCAGTTCTTC. Translation: CASSLGSELANEQFF. The gene calls are TRBV13 and TRBJ2-1; TRBD2 is a possible D gene (6 bases). The CDR3 consists of 15 residues. Deletions cut 0 bases from V and 6 bases from J, with 12 bases between. Germline V gene lookup returns CDR1 PRHDT and CDR2 FYEKMQ (reference sequence).

The rearrangement links TRBV7-2 to TRBJ2-7; D unresolved. This CDR3 comprises 13 residues. Trimming stripped 4 bases from V and 4 bases from J, with 11 bases between. The germline V gene encodes CDR1 SGHTA and CDR2 FQGNSA. The CDR3 loop is CASSSPGLYEQYF. The CDR3 coding sequence is TGTGCCAGCAGCTCCCCCGGTTTATACGAGCAGTACTTC.

The chain uses TRBV6-5 and TRBJ2-3, with a tentative D call TRBD2 (5 bases). Trimming pared 0 bases from V and 2 bases from J, leaving 12 bases between. The CDR3 is made up of 16 amino acids. Germline CDR1 reads MNHEY; CDR2 reads SVGAGI. The DNA of the CDR3 is TGTGCCAGCAGTTACTCTTATGAGGGAACCACAGATACGCAGTATTTT. It translates to CASSYSYEGTTDTQYF.

The chain links TRBV19 to TRBJ1-5; D is perhaps TRBD1 (5 bases). The V gene's germline CDR1 is LNHDA and CDR2 SQIVND (reference sequence). This CDR3 has 16 amino acids. The germline V and J ends were trimmed by 3 bases and 2 bases, with 14 bases remaining between them. The CDR3 DNA follows: TGTGCCAGTAGTATCGGATCAGGGATCGGCAATCAGCCCCAGCATTTT. This gives the protein CASSIGSGIGNQPQHF.

The chain joins TRBV11-1 to TRBJ1-1; no reliable D call. Between the trimmed V and J ends, which lost 1 base and 7 bases, there was a span of 4 bases. Germline CDR1 SGHAT, CDR2 FQDESV (reference sequence). This CDR3 spans 11 amino acids. CDR3 nucleotides: TGTGCCAGCAGCTTAGGCTATGAAGCTTTCTTT. Protein: CASSLGYEAFF.

The chain couples TRBV7-8 to TRBJ2-7; a weak D match, TRBD1 (6 bases). V was cut by 4 bases and J by 6 bases, with 13 bases left in between. CDR3 length: 13 residues. CDR1 is SGHVS, CDR2 FQNEAQ, per germline. As DNA, the CDR3 is TGTGCCAGCAGCTCGGACAGAATTGGCGAGCAGTACTTC. Protein: CASSSDRIGEQYF.

The chain recombines TRBV18 with TRBJ1-2, with 10 bases lining up with TRBD1. Trimming took 0 bases from V and 4 from J; bases not matched to a gene: 8. The CDR3 totals 17 residues. CDR1 is KGHSH and CDR2 is LQKENI in the germline V gene. In DNA form, the CDR3 reads TGTGCCAGCTCACCACCGCAATCGACAGGGGGCAGCTATGGCTACACCTTC. The encoded protein is CASSPPQSTGGSYGYTF.

V is TRBV5-8 and J is TRBJ2-2; TRBD1 might be the D (6 bases). The CDR3 has 17 residues. V was shortened by 5 bases and J by 6 bases, with 23 bases between the two germline ends. CDR1 and CDR2 from the germline V gene are SGHTS and YDEGEE. Here the CDR3 DNA reads TGTGCCAGCAGACTCTCCGAGGGGGAAACAGGCCCCGGGGAGCTGTTTTTT. It yields the protein CASRLSEGETGPGELFF.

The rearrangement uses TRBV2 and TRBJ2-7, with 7 bases matching TRBD2. Germline V gives CDR1 SNHLY, CDR2 FYNNEI. The J segment lost 6 bases and the V segment lost 5 bases, leaving 4 bases of the junction unmatched. CDR3 length: 12 residues. The CDR3 DNA reads as TGTGCCAGCAGTTTGGGACTACTCGAGCAGTACTTC. Residues: CASSLGLLEQYF.

The gene calls are TRBV2 and TRBJ2-2; tentatively, D is TRBD2 (6 bases). V was pared by 0 bases and J by 3 bases, with 8 bases between. The CDR3 runs 15 residues. Germline assignment: CDR1 SNHLY and CDR2 FYNNEI. CDR3 DNA: TGTGCCAGCAGTGAAGCTAGCGGCTACACCGGGGAGCTGTTTTTT. Amino acids: CASSEASGYTGELFF.

The V call is TRBV18, the J call TRBJ2-7, with 9 bases matching TRBD1. The CDR3 loop spans 16 amino acids. Germline V gene data show CDR1 as KGHSH and CDR2 as LQKENI. Unmatched junction bases numbered 13, after V lost 4 bases and J lost 6 bases. CDR3 DNA sequence: TGTGCCAGCTCACGAGATACCGGGACAGGGAGCTCCGAGCAGTACTTC. It yields the protein CASSRDTGTGSSEQYF. Variable domain in full (rest from reference TRBV18 and TRBJ2-7): NAGVMQNPRHLVRRRGQEARLRCSPMKGHSHVYWYRQLPEEGLKFMVYLQKENIIDESGMPKERFSAEFPKEGPSILRIQQVVRGDSAAYFCASSRDTGTGSSEQYFGPGTRLTVT.

DNA for the CDR3: TGTGCCAGCAGCTCCGACTCGGGAAGGGGGACCCAGTACTTC. Translated, it gives CASSSDSGRGTQYF. The chain joins TRBV7-2 to TRBJ2-5; D could derive from TRBD1 or TRBD2 (5 bases each). CDR3 size: 14 residues. In germline, CDR1 is SGHTA, CDR2 FQGNSA. V gave up 4 bases and J gave up 7 bases, with 16 bases separating them.

A remark on this clone: The germline gene is not matched at one end of the junction; a read error may be the cause. Other nucleotide sequences in the sample specify the same CDR3. This chain connects TRBV6-1 to TRBJ1-2; weak D call: TRBD1 (5 bases). Per the germline V gene, CDR1 is MNHNS and CDR2 is SASEGT. This CDR3 is 15 amino acids long. The CDR3 DNA reads as TGTGCCAGCAGGAGGGACCGTACAGCTAACTACGGCTACACCTTC. It is translated as CASRRDRTANYGYTF.

The chain combines TRBV7-8 with TRBJ2-7; the D gene is possibly TRBD1 (6 bases). Deletions cut 3 bases from V and 0 bases from J, with 9 bases between. This CDR3 is 14 amino acids long. Germline V gene lookup returns CDR1 SGHVS and CDR2 FQNEAQ. CDR3 region: CASSFRDNSYEQYF. The CDR3 DNA reads as TGTGCCAGCAGCTTCCGGGACAACTCCTACGAGCAGTACTTC.

The gene calls are TRBV6-1 and TRBJ2-1; D gene unclear. This CDR3 has 11 amino acids. CDR1 MNHNS and CDR2 SASEGT come from the germline V gene. Trimming took 5 bases from V and 10 from J, leaving 9 bases between them. CDR3 sequence: CASSWESEQFF. CDR3 DNA: TGTGCCAGCAGTTGGGAAAGCGAGCAGTTCTTC.

This clone has a handful of counts. J is TRBJ2-1 and V is TRBV10-2, with 7 bases fitting TRBD1. CDR1 is WSHSY and CDR2 is SAAADI in the germline V gene. The CDR3 spans 15 residues. J lost 0 bases, V lost 6 bases, and 5 bases had no gene match. CDR3: CASRDRSSSYNEQFF. CDR3 DNA sequence: TGCGCCAGCAGGGACAGGTCGAGCTCCTACAATGAGCAGTTCTTC.